This T cell receptor (beta chain) was recovered during a study of shared clonotypes between healthy human individuals. Profiled with immunoSEQ multiplex PCR; TCRdb holds only in-frame clones, not every one. The sample holds about 460,000 clones; 70% to 80% are singletons and the top ten take about 12%. Germline-derived CDR1 and CDR2 are SGHNT and YYREEE (reference sequence). The CDR3 consists of 14 residues. After removal of 5 bases from V and 5 bases from J, the junction contained 6 bases not matched to a gene. This clone came up once. The specimen was PBMCs. This chain uses TRBV5-4 with TRBJ1-4, with 7 bases aligning to TRBD1. The origin of this receptor is a woman between 35 and 50 years old in good health. Some clones in this sample may be carry-over from other donors' samples. CDR3 sequence reads: CASSSTTGNEKLFF. CDR3 in DNA: TGTGCCAGCAGTTCTACGACAGGGAATGAAAAACTGTTTTTT.